This T cell receptor (beta chain) originates from a study of technical replicates of blood from a few donors. CDR1 MNHNY and CDR2 SVGAGI come from the germline V gene (reference sequence). The CDR3 is made up of 14 amino acids. V was pared by 7 bases and J by 4 bases, with 8 bases of the junction left unmatched. Clones were read by immunoSEQ multiplex PCR, and TCRdb kept only the in-frame ones, dropping some. Among 53,000 or so clones listed, approximately 92% were seen once. The sample comprised PBMCs. V gene TRBV6-6 combines with J gene TRBJ2-7, with 9 bases matching TRBD2. The sequence came from a human donor in good health. Some clones in this sample may be carry-over from other donors' samples. CDR3 amino acids: CASTLSGSQYEQYF. CDR3 DNA: TGTGCCAGCACCCTTAGCGGGAGTCAGTACGAGCAGTACTTC.